The entry below gives a single T cell receptor (beta chain) sequence along with its context. It lacks a known antigen. No much larger clone is present one base from it, and per-base qualities are unavailable. Other DNA variants within this sample encode the same CDR3. Donors were healthy HIV-negative adults with no recently reported acute infections or vaccinations. Every donor was a Caucasian adult living in Nashville, Tennessee, USA. Magnetic negative selection was used to enrich CD4+ T cells, after which naive cells were positively selected on CD45RA and the negative fraction became the memory subset. After blood collection by leukapheresis, PBMCs were isolated using Ficoll-Histopaque density gradient centrifugation and then cryopreserved in the vapor phase of liquid nitrogen. Analytical flow cytometry was used to check the purity and quantity of every magnetically sorted T cell population. Genomic DNA was isolated from each sorted fraction and quantified by UV absorbance on a Nanodrop 2000c.

This sample is part of a study of shared clonotypes between healthy human individuals (dated by TCRdb to the early 2020s). Notes on the research overall: Two women and a few men aged 18 to 49 years were included in the cohort. For each donor, three plates each were used for CD4 naive and CD4 memory, two plates were used for CD8 naive, and one plate was used for CD8 memory. To estimate repertoire size and how much clonotype sharing occurs between individuals, the study deeply sequenced the blood TCR repertoires of five or six healthy adults. Per donor, leukapheresis produced somewhere between about 0.85 and 10 billion PBMCs. To increase sequencing depth and limit assay-specific biases, different laboratories used diverse techniques to prepare libraries and sequence TCR repertoires. Study-wide findings and limitations: Because the study included a small number of donors, the genetic and exposure-history diversity represented was limited. Rarefaction of sorted-subset datasets indicated incomplete sequencing despite the large sequencing depth. Pairwise subsampling led to the expectation that sequencing depth would affect the degree of clonotype sharing among donors. When a handful of donors were compared, the shared fraction of clonotypes was about 5.2% for naive CD4, less than 4% for naive CD8, 2.3% for memory CD4, and about 0.36% for memory CD8. Higher generation probabilities were observed for clonotypes shared by all four sorted-subset donors than for non-shared clonotypes. Naive subsets generally had larger estimated clonotype richness than memory subsets did. Only blood was sampled, and tissue TCR repertoires likely differ from those in blood.

Using the deep immunoSEQ assay, multiplex PCR amplified TCR CDR3 regions from genomic DNA. Extracted genomic DNA from each cell subset was distributed evenly across all wells of several immunoSEQ 96-well plates, and each plate was treated as a replicate. For sorted subsets, approximately 200 ng of genomic DNA, equivalent to 25,000 to 35,000 T cell genomes, went into each replicate PCR. Purified libraries were measured with a Qubit 3.0 fluorometer, size-checked on a Bioanalyzer 2100, and measured again with the KAPA Library Quantification kit. Every immunoSEQ 96-well plate was sequenced on a dedicated single-read 150-cycle Illumina NextSeq 550 flow cell. The authors' analysis ran thus. Because the immunoSEQ output included only junctional sequences and no quality scores, the filtering could not be the same as the filtering used for full-length reads. Sequences were annotated with PyIR, a Python wrapper for IgBLAST v1.9, using IMGT germline references to assign V/J genes and CDR3. Reads were filtered out if the reads had weak V/J assignments (E-value above 1e-6), no CDR3, stop codons, out-of-frame junctions, or ambiguous translated residues. A V3J clonotype was defined by an identical inferred V gene, J gene, and CDR3 amino acid sequence. The percentage overlap between two repertoires was calculated by dividing the number of shared unique clonotypes by the size of the smaller repertoire. Repertoire richness was assessed with RTK rarefaction, the Chao1 estimator, and Recon v2.1 estimates of unobserved clonotypes. For all TCRbeta clonotypes obtained by the gDNA method from a handful of donors, generation probabilities were computed with OLGA. TCRdb took over this immuneACCESS table, retaining in-frame rearrangements with V and J assigned. Such tables are incomplete; in checked studies, under half of the missing clones stem from an unresolved V gene, and the remainder is unexplained. That table furnishes V, J and clone size, whereas the DNA furnished D and trimming. The sample table shows roughly 2.2 million clones, and 93% are seen once. 0.3% to 0.4% of the sample is taken by the ten largest.

Trimming takes 5 bases from V and 4 bases from J, and the germline ends sit 8 bases apart. The CDR3 contains 12 residues, cysteine and phenylalanine counted. Only the CDR3 portion is preserved as DNA: 36 bases, with reading frame beginning at the first base. The germline V gene sets CDR1 to MDHEN and CDR2 to SYDVKM. The sample taken for sequencing was naive CD4+ T cells from PBMCs. The cell subset or site label for this specimen denotes: CD45RA+ positively selected. This sequence was found in a man aged 18-30 years in good health. Some clones in this sample may be carry-over from other donors' samples. The chain is encoded by TRBV28 joined to TRBJ1-2, and TRBD1 may be the D gene, going by 5 matching bases. The CDR3 region reads CASSTGGYGYTF. DNA sequence: TGTGCCAGCAGTACCGGGGGCTATGGCTACACCTTC.